The rows below give T cell receptor beta chains drawn from one sample of a study of blood T cell repertoires in COVID-19. The data were produced by immunoSEQ multiplex PCR, yet TCRdb's version contains in-frame clones alone and is incomplete. The sample holds 50,000 to 65,000 clones, around nine tenths seen once. The sequencing input was peripheral blood. All receptors derive from a man aged 55 to 70 with acute or convalescent COVID-19. The CDR3 runs from the conserved cysteine through the conserved F or W. The D gene is left open where the match is weak. A clone size is listed for some rows: how often the clone was seen (once, few, many), or a class if it is expanded.

J gene: TRBJ2-5
clone size: once
V gene: TRBV5-1
D gene: TRBD1
CDR3 length: 20
CDR3 protein: CASSSTPGQGFVQLQETQYF
CDR3 DNA: TGCGCCAGCAGCTCTACCCCGGGACAGGGTTTCGTTCAGCTTCAAGAGACCCAGTACTTC

J gene: TRBJ2-7
clone size: -
V gene: TRBV11-2
D gene: -
CDR3 length: 13
CDR3 protein: CASSPGLGYEQYF
CDR3 DNA: TGTGCCAGCAGCCCAGGGTTGGGCTACGAGCAGTACTTC

J gene: TRBJ1-5
clone size: -
V gene: TRBV5-5
D gene: -
CDR3 length: 16
CDR3 protein: CASSPGGAWSNQPQHF
CDR3 DNA: TGTGCCAGCAGCCCGGGGGGGGCTTGGAGCAATCAGCCCCAGCATTTT

J gene: TRBJ1-1
clone size: -
V gene: TRBV18
D gene: -
CDR3 length: 15
CDR3 protein: CASSGGRAKNTEAFF
CDR3 DNA: TGTGCCAGCTCAGGCGGCAGGGCAAAGAACACTGAAGCTTTCTTT

J gene: TRBJ2-2
clone size: -
V gene: TRBV7-6
D gene: TRBD1
CDR3 length: 13
CDR3 protein: CASSLGQGGELFF
CDR3 DNA: TGTGCCAGCAGCTTAGGACAGGGCGGGGAGCTGTTTTTT

J gene: TRBJ1-2
clone size: -
V gene: TRBV28
D gene: TRBD1
CDR3 length: 14
CDR3 protein: CASSNRGQYYGYTF
CDR3 DNA: TGTGCCAGCAGTAACAGGGGGCAGTACTATGGCTACACCTTC

J gene: TRBJ2-1
clone size: -
V gene: TRBV6-5
D gene: TRBD2
CDR3 length: 15
CDR3 protein: CASSSSGGSYNEQFF
CDR3 DNA: TGTGCCAGCAGTTCTAGCGGGGGCTCCTACAATGAGCAGTTCTTC

J gene: TRBJ2-1
clone size: -
V gene: TRBV6-2/TRBV6-3
D gene: TRBD1
CDR3 length: 14
CDR3 protein: CASSYGTGPNEQFF
CDR3 DNA: TGTGCCAGCAGTTACGGGACAGGGCCCAATGAGCAGTTCTTC

J gene: TRBJ1-2
clone size: -
V gene: TRBV7-2
D gene: -
CDR3 length: 14
CDR3 protein: CASSPGWANYGYTF
CDR3 DNA: TGTGCCAGCAGCCCGGGGTGGGCTAACTATGGCTACACCTTC

J gene: TRBJ1-5
clone size: few
V gene: TRBV2
D gene: -
CDR3 length: 14
CDR3 protein: CASSDETPNQPQHF
CDR3 DNA: TGTGCCAGCAGTGATGAGACACCGAATCAGCCCCAGCATTTT

J gene: TRBJ2-2
clone size: few
V gene: TRBV28
D gene: TRBD2
CDR3 length: 15
CDR3 protein: CASSVKRGAHRELFF
CDR3 DNA: TGTGCCAGCAGCGTCAAGCGGGGGGCCCACCGGGAGCTGTTTTTT

J gene: TRBJ2-7
clone size: few
V gene: TRBV7-9
D gene: TRBD1
CDR3 length: 15
CDR3 protein: CASSLTGQGVHEQYF
CDR3 DNA: TGTGCCAGCAGCTTAACGGGACAGGGTGTCCACGAGCAGTACTTC

J gene: TRBJ1-1
clone size: -
V gene: TRBV7-9
D gene: TRBD1
CDR3 length: 15
CDR3 protein: CASSLGTGGNTEAFF
CDR3 DNA: TGTGCCAGCAGCTTAGGGACAGGGGGTAACACTGAAGCTTTCTTT

J gene: TRBJ2-3
clone size: -
V gene: TRBV11-1
D gene: TRBD1
CDR3 length: 15
CDR3 protein: CASRPTGSVPDTQYF
CDR3 DNA: TGTGCCAGCAGACCGACAGGGTCGGTGCCAGATACGCAGTATTTT

J gene: TRBJ2-3
clone size: -
V gene: TRBV2
D gene: -
CDR3 length: 13
CDR3 protein: CASTEGPWDTQYF
CDR3 DNA: TGTGCCAGCACCGAGGGTCCCTGGGATACGCAGTATTTT

J gene: TRBJ2-3
clone size: -
V gene: TRBV19
D gene: TRBD1
CDR3 length: 14
CDR3 protein: CASTRQGVTDTQYF
CDR3 DNA: TGTGCCAGTACCAGACAGGGGGTGACAGATACGCAGTATTTT

J gene: TRBJ1-1
clone size: few
V gene: TRBV29-1
D gene: -
CDR3 length: 13
CDR3 protein: CSVGSRVNTEAFF
CDR3 DNA: TGCAGCGTTGGGAGCAGGGTAAACACTGAAGCTTTCTTT

J gene: TRBJ1-6
clone size: -
V gene: TRBV2
D gene: -
CDR3 length: 13
CDR3 protein: CASSAGVNSPLHF
CDR3 DNA: TGTGCCAGCAGTGCCGGAGTTAATTCACCCCTCCACTTT

J gene: TRBJ2-3
clone size: -
V gene: TRBV12-1
D gene: -
CDR3 length: 18
CDR3 protein: CASSFAGQGYFCTDTQYF
CDR3 DNA: -

J gene: TRBJ2-5
clone size: -
V gene: TRBV4-2
D gene: -
CDR3 length: 13
CDR3 protein: CASSQERQETQYF
CDR3 DNA: TGTGCCAGCAGCCAGGAGCGCCAAGAGACCCAGTACTTC

J gene: TRBJ1-2
clone size: -
V gene: TRBV7-8
D gene: -
CDR3 length: 15
CDR3 protein: CASSLVRGSNYGYTF
CDR3 DNA: TGTGCCAGCAGCTTAGTCCGGGGTTCTAACTATGGCTACACCTTC

J gene: TRBJ2-5
clone size: -
V gene: TRBV4-1
D gene: TRBD1
CDR3 length: 14
CDR3 protein: CASSQQQGVETQYF
CDR3 DNA: TGCGCCAGCAGCCAGCAACAGGGGGTGGAGACCCAGTACTTC

J gene: TRBJ2-5
clone size: -
V gene: TRBV5-1
D gene: TRBD2
CDR3 length: 16
CDR3 protein: CASSLELGTSVETQYF
CDR3 DNA: TGCGCCAGCAGCTTGGAATTAGGGACTAGTGTCGAGACCCAGTACTTC

J gene: TRBJ2-3
clone size: -
V gene: TRBV5-1
D gene: TRBD2
CDR3 length: 16
CDR3 protein: CASSSGGPRTADTQYF
CDR3 DNA: TGCGCCAGCAGCTCGGGAGGGCCTCGGACCGCAGATACGCAGTATTTT

J gene: TRBJ1-5
clone size: -
V gene: TRBV19
D gene: TRBD1
CDR3 length: 13
CDR3 protein: CAAGGSYNQPQHF
CDR3 DNA: TGTGCCGCAGGGGGTTCCTACAATCAGCCCCAGCATTTT

J gene: TRBJ2-1
clone size: -
V gene: TRBV28
D gene: -
CDR3 length: 20
CDR3 protein: CASSLTFVRVPRGYFNEQFF
CDR3 DNA: TGTGCCAGCAGTTTAACGTTCGTCAGGGTCCCCCGTGGGTACTTCAATGAGCAGTTCTTC

J gene: TRBJ2-5
clone size: once
V gene: TRBV7-2
D gene: TRBD2
CDR3 length: 19
CDR3 protein: CASRKGLAGGGTSQETQYF
CDR3 DNA: TGTGCCAGCAGAAAGGGACTAGCGGGAGGGGGCACCTCACAAGAGACCCAGTACTTC

J gene: TRBJ1-5
clone size: -
V gene: TRBV2
D gene: -
CDR3 length: 15
CDR3 protein: CASSEGGGGNQPQHF
CDR3 DNA: TGTGCCAGCAGTGAAGGGGGCGGAGGCAATCAGCCCCAGCATTTT

J gene: TRBJ1-1
clone size: -
V gene: TRBV18
D gene: TRBD1
CDR3 length: 13
CDR3 protein: CASSRETGLEAFF
CDR3 DNA: TGTGCCAGCTCACGGGAGACAGGGCTTGAAGCTTTCTTT

J gene: TRBJ2-7
clone size: -
V gene: TRBV11-3
D gene: -
CDR3 length: 14
CDR3 protein: CASSPGRASVEQYF
CDR3 DNA: TGTGCCAGCAGCCCCGGGAGAGCGAGCGTCGAGCAGTACTTC

J gene: TRBJ1-1
clone size: -
V gene: TRBV5-5
D gene: TRBD1
CDR3 length: 15
CDR3 protein: CASSLSSQGSPEAFF
CDR3 DNA: TGTGCCAGCAGCTTGTCGTCACAGGGGAGTCCTGAAGCTTTCTTT

J gene: TRBJ2-7
clone size: -
V gene: TRBV6-6
D gene: -
CDR3 length: 14
CDR3 protein: CASSYNKTPYEQYF
CDR3 DNA: TGTGCCAGCAGTTACAACAAGACTCCCTACGAGCAGTACTTC

J gene: TRBJ2-3
clone size: -
V gene: TRBV11-3
D gene: TRBD2
CDR3 length: 19
CDR3 protein: CASSLDPFSLQRGFLEQYF
CDR3 DNA: TGTGCCAGCAGCTTAGATCCCTTCTCATTACAGCGGGGGTTTCTTGAGCAGTATTTT

J gene: TRBJ2-2
clone size: -
V gene: TRBV6-5
D gene: TRBD2
CDR3 length: 15
CDR3 protein: CASRRTSGVSGELFF
CDR3 DNA: TGTGCCAGCAGGCGGACTAGCGGGGTGTCCGGGGAGCTGTTTTTT

J gene: TRBJ2-7
clone size: once
V gene: TRBV24-1
D gene: TRBD1
CDR3 length: 14
CDR3 protein: CATSDHRGSYEQYF
CDR3 DNA: TGTGCCACCAGTGATCACAGGGGTTCCTACGAGCAGTACTTC

J gene: TRBJ1-1
clone size: -
V gene: TRBV6-1
D gene: -
CDR3 length: 13
CDR3 protein: CASSEVPRGEAFF
CDR3 DNA: TGTGCCAGCAGTGAAGTTCCTCGGGGTGAAGCTTTCTTT

J gene: TRBJ1-2
clone size: -
V gene: TRBV19
D gene: -
CDR3 length: 12
CDR3 protein: CASSLSLYGYTF
CDR3 DNA: TGTGCCAGCTCTCTCAGTCTCTATGGCTACACCTTC

J gene: TRBJ1-3
clone size: -
V gene: TRBV11-2
D gene: TRBD1
CDR3 length: 16
CDR3 protein: CASSLRDSISGNTIYF
CDR3 DNA: TGTGCCAGCAGCTTAAGGGACAGCATCTCTGGAAACACCATATATTTT

J gene: TRBJ1-2
clone size: -
V gene: TRBV28
D gene: -
CDR3 length: 12
CDR3 protein: CASSAGGGDYTF
CDR3 DNA: TGTGCCAGCAGCGCGGGCGGCGGGGACTACACCTTC

J gene: TRBJ2-1
clone size: -
V gene: TRBV28
D gene: -
CDR3 length: 16
CDR3 protein: CASSLSPGSPEDGQFF
CDR3 DNA: TGTGCCAGCTCCCTTTCCCCGGGTTCCCCCGAAGACGGGCAGTTCTTC

J gene: TRBJ1-2
clone size: few
V gene: TRBV7-2
D gene: -
CDR3 length: 13
CDR3 protein: CASSFTLTDGYTF
CDR3 DNA: TGTGCCAGCAGCTTCACGCTGACAGATGGCTACACCTTC

J gene: TRBJ2-1
clone size: -
V gene: TRBV6-2/TRBV6-3
D gene: TRBD1
CDR3 length: 17
CDR3 protein: CASSYETGLIAYNEQFF
CDR3 DNA: TGTGCCAGCAGTTACGAGACAGGGTTAATTGCCTACAATGAGCAGTTCTTC

J gene: TRBJ2-1
clone size: -
V gene: TRBV10-3
D gene: -
CDR3 length: 15
CDR3 protein: CAISGDGIPGGEQFF
CDR3 DNA: TGTGCCATCAGTGGAGACGGAATTCCCGGGGGTGAGCAGTTCTTC

J gene: TRBJ1-1
clone size: -
V gene: TRBV10-3
D gene: TRBD1
CDR3 length: 15
CDR3 protein: CAISTGQGPNTEAFF
CDR3 DNA: TGTGCCATCAGTACCGGACAGGGCCCGAACACTGAAGCTTTCTTT